This T cell receptor beta chain was recorded in a study of shared clonotypes between healthy human individuals. Study-level findings and limits: The represented genetic and exposure-history diversity was limited by the small number of donors. Between a few donors, naive CD4 clonotypes were shared at a level of approximately 5%.

With regard to this clone: The target antigen is unknown.

The method was immunoSEQ multiplex PCR; TCRdb's version includes in-frame clones alone and lacks a portion of them. The data show 1,500,000 or so clones, about 98.5% seen once. CDR3 length equals 13 residues. Per the germline V gene, CDR1 is MRHNA and CDR2 is SNTAGT. Trimming stripped 4 bases from V and 3 bases from J, with 7 bases between. This clonotype originated in a man aged 25-45 years in good health. Sequences were obtained from naive CD4+ T cells sorted from blood. The subset denotes: CD45RA+ positively selected. This chain joins TRBV6-4 and TRBJ1-5; D unclear. This CDR3 reads CASSAANNQPQHF. The CDR3 DNA follows: TGTGCCAGCAGTGCGGCGAACAATCAGCCCCAGCATTTT.